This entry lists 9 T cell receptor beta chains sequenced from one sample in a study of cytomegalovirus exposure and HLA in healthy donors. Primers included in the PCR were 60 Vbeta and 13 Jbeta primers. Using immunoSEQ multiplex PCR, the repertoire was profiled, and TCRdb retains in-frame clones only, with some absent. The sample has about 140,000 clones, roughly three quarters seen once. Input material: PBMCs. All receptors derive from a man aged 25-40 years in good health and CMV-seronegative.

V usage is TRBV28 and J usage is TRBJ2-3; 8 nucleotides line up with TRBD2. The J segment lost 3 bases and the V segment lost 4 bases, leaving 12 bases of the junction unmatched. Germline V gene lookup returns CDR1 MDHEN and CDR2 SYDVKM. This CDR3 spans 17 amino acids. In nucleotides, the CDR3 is TGTGCCAGCAGTTCGTTACTAGCGGAAGGGGGGACAGATACGCAGTATTTT. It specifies CASSSLLAEGGTDTQYF.

CDR3 coding DNA: TGTGCCAGCAGCTCGAGGCCAGGGGATTTAGCCGGGGAGCTGTTTTTT. It codes for CASSSRPGDLAGELFF. V gene TRBV5-8 combines with J gene TRBJ2-2; tentative D call: TRBD1 (6 bases). The germline gives CDR1 SGHTS, CDR2 YDEGEE. V was trimmed by 3 bases and J by 6 bases, leaving 18 bases between them. The length of the CDR3 is 16 residues.

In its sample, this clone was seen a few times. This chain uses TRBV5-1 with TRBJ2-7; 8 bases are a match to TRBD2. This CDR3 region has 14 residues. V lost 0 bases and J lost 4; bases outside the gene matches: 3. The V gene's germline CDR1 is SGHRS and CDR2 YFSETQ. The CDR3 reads CASSLGSGSYEQYF. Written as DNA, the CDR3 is TGCGCCAGCAGCTTGGGCAGCGGGAGTTACGAGCAGTACTTC.

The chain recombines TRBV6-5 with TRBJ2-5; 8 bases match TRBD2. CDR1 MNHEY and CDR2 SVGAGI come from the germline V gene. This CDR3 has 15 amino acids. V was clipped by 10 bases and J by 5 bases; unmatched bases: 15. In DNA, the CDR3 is TGTGCCACCCGTCGGGGCGGGGGGCTAGGGGAGACCCAGTACTTC. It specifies CATRRGGGLGETQYF.

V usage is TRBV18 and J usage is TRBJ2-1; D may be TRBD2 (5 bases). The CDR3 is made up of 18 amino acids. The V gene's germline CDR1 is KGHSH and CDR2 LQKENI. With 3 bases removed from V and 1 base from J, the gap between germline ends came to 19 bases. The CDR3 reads CASSPYVGLEGSYNEQFF. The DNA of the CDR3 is TGTGCCAGCTCACCCTATGTCGGCCTCGAGGGATCCTACAATGAGCAGTTCTTC.

The CDR3 is CASSQIAGGSYEQYF. The CDR3 DNA follows: TGTGCCAGCAGTCAAATAGCGGGAGGATCCTACGAGCAGTACTTC. This chain links TRBV4-2 with TRBJ2-7, with 10 bases aligning to TRBD2. Trimming cost V 6 bases and J 1 base; bases outside gene matches: 6. Germline CDR1 reads LGHNA; CDR2 reads YNFKEQ. The CDR3 has 15 amino acids.

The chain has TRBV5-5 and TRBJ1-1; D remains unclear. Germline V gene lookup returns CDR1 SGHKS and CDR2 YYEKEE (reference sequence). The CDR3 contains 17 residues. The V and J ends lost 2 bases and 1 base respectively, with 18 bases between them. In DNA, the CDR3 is TGTGCCAGCAGCTTTTCGGGGTCCTCAGTGCGGAACACTGAAGCTTTCTTT. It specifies CASSFSGSSVRNTEAFF.

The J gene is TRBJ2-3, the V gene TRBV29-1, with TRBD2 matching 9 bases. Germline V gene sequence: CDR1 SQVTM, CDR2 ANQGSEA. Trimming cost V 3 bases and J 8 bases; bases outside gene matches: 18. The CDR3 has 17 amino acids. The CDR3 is CSVDVGAGGPQTTTQYF. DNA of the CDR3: TGCAGCGTTGACGTAGGAGCGGGAGGACCTCAAACGACTACGCAGTATTTT.

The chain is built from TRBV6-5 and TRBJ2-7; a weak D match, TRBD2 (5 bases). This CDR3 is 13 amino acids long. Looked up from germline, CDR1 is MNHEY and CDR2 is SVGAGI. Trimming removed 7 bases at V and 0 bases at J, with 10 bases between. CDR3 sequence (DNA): TGTGCCAGCAATAGGGAGAGCTCCTACGAGCAGTACTTC. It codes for CASNRESSYEQYF.